These T cell receptor beta chains were read from a single sample in a study of T cell repertoires in cytomegalovirus infection. TCRdb re-called the reads through MiXCR, storing one row per CDR3 protein. The sample lists fewer than 85,000 distinct CDR3 sequences, 4% seen once, with around a fifth in the top ten. The sequencing input was PBMCs. These receptors were obtained from a human donor in good health (CMV status not recorded). Some clones in this sample may be carry-over from other donors' samples. Each CDR3 is given with its conserved first and last residue. Fields, in order: CDR3 protein, CDR3 DNA, D gene, clone size, V gene, J gene, CDR3 length. The D gene is left open where the match is weak. Clone size is not always given. Where it is, it says once, few, many or a class for expanded clones.

CASFSRTSGGQETQYF	TGTGCCAGCTTTTCACGGACTAGCGGTGGCCAAGAGACCCAGTACTTC	TRBD2	many	TRBV28	TRBJ2-5	16
CASSLNPASSYNEQFF	TGCGCCAGCAGCCTAAATCCAGCATCCTCCTACAATGAGCAGTTCTTC	NA	many	TRBV4-1	TRBJ2-1	16
CASSPGIEGTQYF	TGTGCCAGCAGCCCCGGGATTGAGGGTACGCAGTATTTT	NA	many	TRBV6-2/TRBV6-3	TRBJ2-3	13
CASSLSLAGAETQYF	TGTGCTAGCAGCTTGTCACTAGCGGGAGCGGAGACCCAGTACTTC	TRBD2	many	TRBV7-7	TRBJ2-5	15
CASSRQGWDEQYF	TGTGCCAGCAGTCGACAGGGCTGGGACGAGCAGTACTTC	TRBD1	many	TRBV6-1	TRBJ2-7	13
CASIGPSRGSDTGELFF	TGTGCCAGTATTGGACCCAGCAGGGGATCGGACACCGGGGAGCTGTTTTTT	NA	many	TRBV19	TRBJ2-2	17
CASSAQMNTEAFF	TGTGCCAGCAGTGCACAGATGAACACTGAAGCTTTCTTT	NA	many	TRBV2	TRBJ1-1	13
CASSLAAVGEAFF	TGTGCCAGCAGCTTAGCTGCGGTAGGTGAAGCTTTCTTT	NA	many	TRBV7-2	TRBJ1-1	13
CASKGLSAAYNEQFF	TGTGCCAGCAAGGGGTTGTCGGCAGCCTACAATGAGCAGTTCTTC	NA	NA	TRBV6-2/TRBV6-3	TRBJ2-1	15
CASSQLGGGNIQYF	TGTGCCAGCAGTCAACTAGGGGGGGGGAACATTCAGTACTTC	NA	many	TRBV7-2	TRBJ2-4	14
CASSQLAGASNEQFF	TGTGCCAGCAGTCAACTAGCGGGGGCCTCCAATGAGCAGTTCTTC	TRBD2	many	TRBV2	TRBJ2-1	15
CASSEGLAGGYEQYF	TGTGCCAGCAGTGAAGGACTAGCGGGAGGTTACGAGCAGTACTTC	TRBD2	many	TRBV6-1	TRBJ2-7	15
CASSKDRDYGYTF	TGTGCCAGCAGCAAGGACAGAGACTATGGCTACACCTTC	NA	many	TRBV7-2	TRBJ1-2	13
CASSKQGAGGNTIYF	TGTGCCAGCAGTAAACAGGGGGCAGGAGGAAACACCATATATTTT	TRBD1	many	TRBV28	TRBJ1-3	15
CASSLAVPYEQYF	TGTGCCAGCAGCTTAGCGGTACCCTACGAGCAGTACTTC	NA	many	TRBV7-2	TRBJ2-7	13
CASSSRSRQGDPKHFYEQYF	TGTGCCAGCAGCTCAAGGTCGAGACAGGGGGACCCTAAACATTTCTACGAGCAGTACTTC	TRBD1	many	TRBV7-8	TRBJ2-7	20
CASSVTSANSPLHF	TGTGCCAGCAGCGTAACCTCGGCTAATTCACCCCTCCACTTT	NA	many	TRBV9	TRBJ1-6	14
CASSQDLAWGVTGELFF	TGCGCCAGCAGCCAAGATTTGGCTTGGGGGGTTACCGGGGAGCTGTTTTTT	NA	many	TRBV4-3	TRBJ2-2	17
CASSLSGAGANVLTF	TGTGCCAGCAGCTTATCAGGGGCTGGGGCCAACGTCCTGACTTTC	NA	many	TRBV7-2	TRBJ2-6	15
CSARDRGAGVKNIQYF	TGCAGTGCTAGAGACCGAGGGGCGGGGGTCAAAAACATTCAGTACTTC	TRBD2	many	TRBV20-1	TRBJ2-4	16
CASSQEGSGYETQYF	TGCGCCAGCAGCCAAGAGGGATCGGGATATGAGACCCAGTACTTC	NA	many	TRBV4-1	TRBJ2-5	15
CASSATGDSGNTIYF	TGTGCCAGCAGCGCGACAGGAGACTCTGGAAACACCATATATTTT	NA	NA	TRBV11-2	TRBJ1-3	15
CASSEDRDLQETQYF	TGTGCCAGCAGCGAGGACAGGGACCTACAAGAGACCCAGTACTTC	TRBD1	many	TRBV5-4	TRBJ2-5	15
CSVLAGVPEAFF	TGCAGCGTCCTAGCAGGGGTCCCTGAAGCTTTCTTT	NA	many	TRBV29-1	TRBJ1-1	12
CASTQGGEPQETQYF	TGTGCCAGCACCCAGGGGGGGGAACCACAAGAGACCCAGTACTTC	NA	many	TRBV11-3	TRBJ2-5	15
CASSFLRVGGYTF	TGTGCCAGCAGTTTTCTAAGAGTGGGTGGCTACACCTTC	NA	many	TRBV12-3/TRBV12-4	TRBJ1-2	13
CASRTGPWQGETNEQFF	TGTGCCAGCAGGACGGGCCCGTGGCAGGGTGAGACCAATGAGCAGTTCTTC	NA	many	TRBV7-2	TRBJ2-1	17
CASSFKGTRPYEQYF	TGTGCCAGCAGTTTTAAAGGGACTAGACCCTACGAGCAGTACTTC	TRBD2	many	TRBV28	TRBJ2-7	15
CASSSQGPNTEAFF	TGTGCCAGCAGCTCACAGGGGCCGAACACTGAAGCTTTCTTT	TRBD1	NA	TRBV7-8	TRBJ1-1	14
CASSLRDRVYGYTF	TGTGCCAGCAGCTTACGCGACAGGGTCTATGGCTACACCTTC	TRBD1	many	TRBV7-2	TRBJ1-2	14
CASSEGQTSNQPQHF	TGTGCCAGCAGCGAGGGACAGACTAGCAATCAGCCCCAGCATTTT	TRBD1	many	TRBV2	TRBJ1-5	15
CASTPSGTEAFF	TGTGCCAGCACTCCCTCGGGGACTGAAGCTTTCTTT	NA	many	TRBV7-8	TRBJ1-1	12
CASSRGHTEAFF	TGTGCCAGCAGCAGGGGCCACACTGAAGCTTTCTTT	NA	many	TRBV6-2/TRBV6-3	TRBJ1-1	12
CASSLPTDTQYF	TGTGCCAGCAGCTTACCCACAGATACGCAGTATTTT	NA	many	TRBV7-2	TRBJ2-3	12
CASSLGPTLITNYGYTF	TGTGCCAGCAGCTTAGGACCTACTCTCATTACTAACTATGGCTACACCTTC	NA	many	TRBV7-2	TRBJ1-2	17
CASSWSVAGSYEQYF	TGTGCCAGCAGTTGGAGTGTAGCGGGATCCTACGAGCAGTACTTC	TRBD2	many	TRBV6-5	TRBJ2-7	15
CASSRDSNTGELFF	TGTGCCAGCAGCCGTGACTCGAACACCGGGGAGCTGTTTTTT	NA	many	TRBV7-3	TRBJ2-2	14
CASSLMSGPYNEQFF	TGTGCCAGCAGCTTAATGTCGGGGCCCTACAATGAGCAGTTCTTC	NA	NA	TRBV7-3	TRBJ2-1	15
CASSLSGRNNRGQYF	TGTGCCAGCAGCCTATCGGGACGGAATAACAGAGGGCAGTACTTC	NA	many	TRBV7-2	TRBJ2-7	15
CASSLGTGNRISGANVLTF	TGTGCCAGCAGCTTAGGGACAGGGAACAGGATCTCTGGGGCCAACGTCCTGACTTTC	TRBD1	many	TRBV7-9	TRBJ2-6	19
CASSFPGQGYEQYF	TGTGCCAGCAGTTTCCCGGGACAAGGCTACGAGCAGTACTTC	NA	many	TRBV28	TRBJ2-7	14
CASSEFGTDPEAFF	TGTGCCAGCAGCGAATTTGGGACGGATCCTGAAGCTTTCTTT	NA	many	TRBV3-1	TRBJ1-1	14
CASSLGSFSEQYF	TGTGCCAGCAGCTTAGGTAGTTTCTCCGAGCAGTACTTC	NA	NA	TRBV7-9	TRBJ2-7	13
CASSLLATGELFF	TGTGCCAGCAGTCTCCTAGCTACCGGGGAGCTGTTTTTT	NA	many	TRBV6-2/TRBV6-3	TRBJ2-2	13
CASSLSGDAEAFF	TGTGCCAGCAGCTTATCAGGGGATGCTGAAGCTTTCTTT	NA	NA	TRBV7-6	TRBJ1-1	13
CATSDPGLTSTDTQYF	TGTGCCACCAGTGATCCGGGACTAACGAGCACAGATACGCAGTATTTT	TRBD2	many	TRBV24-1	TRBJ2-3	16
CASSWFPGEETQYF	TGTGCCAGCAGCTGGTTCCCGGGGGAAGAGACCCAGTACTTC	NA	many	TRBV7-8	TRBJ2-5	14
CATSSGANVLTF	TGTGCCACCAGCTCGGGGGCCAACGTCCTGACTTTC	NA	many	TRBV6-5	TRBJ2-6	12
CASSFLPLDANEQYF	TGTGCCAGCAGTTTCCTCCCGTTGGACGCCAACGAGCAGTACTTC	NA	many	TRBV27	TRBJ2-7	15
CASEGNEQYF	TGTGCAAGTGAGGGTAACGAGCAGTACTTC	NA	many	TRBV2	TRBJ2-7	10
CASSGRGGVSNQPQHF	TGTGCCAGCAGCGGACGAGGGGGGGTTAGCAATCAGCCCCAGCATTTT	NA	many	TRBV7-8	TRBJ1-5	16
CASSSTLKETQYF	TGTGCCAGTAGTTCTACTCTAAAAGAGACCCAGTACTTC	NA	many	TRBV19	TRBJ2-5	13
CASSNDRARSGNTIYF	TGTGCCAGCAGCAATGACAGGGCCCGCTCTGGAAACACCATATATTTT	TRBD1	many	TRBV28	TRBJ1-3	16
CASSRLDRPYEQYF	TGTGCCAGCAGTCGCTTAGACAGGCCCTACGAGCAGTACTTC	NA	few	TRBV28	TRBJ2-7	14
CASSLTGGVGQPQHF	TGTGCCAGCAGCTTAACGGGGGGCGTAGGGCAGCCCCAGCATTTT	NA	many	TRBV7-6	TRBJ1-5	15
CASSLTRGAWETQYF	TGTGCCAGCAGCTTAACACGTGGGGCCTGGGAGACCCAGTACTTC	NA	many	TRBV7-2	TRBJ2-5	15
CASSQGTTLTAGELFF	TGTGCCAGCAGCCAGGGGACTACACTTACCGCCGGGGAGCTGTTTTTT	NA	few	TRBV11-2	TRBJ2-2	16
CASRAQVPVNTIYF	TGTGCCAGCCGAGCCCAGGTCCCGGTAAACACCATATATTTT	NA	many	TRBV12-3/TRBV12-4	TRBJ1-3	14
CASSLGQGSFETQYF	TGTGCCAGCAGTTTAGGTCAGGGATCGTTCGAGACCCAGTACTTC	NA	many	TRBV12-3/TRBV12-4	TRBJ2-5	15
CASSLDRTGGGETQYF	TGTGCCAGCAGCTTAGATCGGACAGGCGGGGGAGAGACCCAGTACTTC	NA	many	TRBV7-4	TRBJ2-5	16